A single sample is the source of the 5 T cell receptor beta chains below, sequenced in a study of human T cells and chemical hapten exposure. TCRdb reprocessed the RACE reads with MiXCR, giving one entry per CDR3 protein. The sample lists about 65,000 distinct CDR3 sequences, around 6.1% occurring once. Time point reported: healthy volunteer bleed at 6 weeks. Extraction yielded total RNA from whole blood (unfractionated). Sequenced input: whole blood. These receptors were taken from a female donor in good health. Some clones in this sample may be carry-over from other donors' samples.

In this sample, this clonotype turned up many times. The chain recombines TRBV30 with TRBJ1-1; the match to TRBD1 covers 7 bases. Per germline, CDR1 GTSNPN and CDR2 SVGIG (reference sequence). The V segment lost 0 bases and the J segment 1 base; nucleotides outside the gene matches: 5. The CDR3 loop spans 15 amino acids. The CDR3, as DNA: TGTGCCTGGAGTGTACGGGACAGATCGAACACTGAAGCTTTCTTT. Amino acid sequence: CAWSVRDRSNTEAFF.

The sample holds a few counts of this clonotype. The V and J genes are TRBV7-8 and TRBJ2-1; TRBD2 might be the D (5 bases). CDR3 length equals 14 residues. Germline lookup yields CDR1 SGHVS and CDR2 FQNEAQ. The V end lost 0 bases, the J end lost 6 bases, and 9 bases lay between the germline ends. The CDR3 DNA is TGTGCCAGCAGCTTAGCGGGAGTAATCAATGAGCAGTTCTTC. Amino acids: CASSLAGVINEQFF.

The chain joins TRBV7-9 to TRBJ2-3; the match to TRBD1 covers 8 bases. This CDR3 spans 14 amino acids. The germline CDR1 and CDR2 sequences are SEHNR and FQNEAQ (reference sequence). The V segment lost 6 bases and the J segment 4 bases; nucleotides outside the gene matches: 6. CDR3 sequence reads: CASRTGQAADTQYF. DNA of the CDR3: TGTGCCAGCAGAACGGGACAGGCGGCAGATACGCAGTATTTT.

This clonotype was detected many times. The rearrangement links TRBV7-8 to TRBJ2-7; D gene ambiguous. The CDR3 is 14 residues long. V lost 2 bases, J lost 0 bases, and 8 bases lay in between. Per the germline V gene, CDR1 is SGHVS and CDR2 is FQNEAQ. The CDR3 region has the DNA TGTGCCAGCAGCTTAATGCTTAGCTCCTACGAGCAGTACTTC. Its translation is CASSLMLSSYEQYF.

This chain connects TRBV20-1 to TRBJ2-1, with D possibly TRBD2 on 6 matching bases. CDR1 DFQATT and CDR2 SNEGSKA come from the germline V gene (reference sequence). The length of the CDR3 is 14 residues. Trimming removed 6 bases from V and 8 bases from J, with 20 bases in between. Written as DNA, the CDR3 is TGCAGTGCACTGAGGCTAGCGAGTATGTATGAGCAGTTCTTC. Translation: CSALRLASMYEQFF.